The 5 T cell receptor beta chains listed next were all sequenced from one sample in a study of blood T cell repertoires in COVID-19. The protocol was immunoSEQ multiplex PCR, while the TCRdb copy is restricted to in-frame clones and leaves out a portion. The table shows 95,000 to 150,000 clones, with roughly 85% occurring only once. Sequencing was carried out using peripheral blood. The source of these receptors is a man in his forties with acute or convalescent COVID-19.

This rearrangement joins TRBV7-2 to TRBJ1-1; D perhaps matches TRBD1 (5 bases). The V gene lost 1 base and the J gene lost 4 bases, with 13 bases spanning the gap. CDR3 length: 15 amino acids. From germline, CDR1 is SGHTA and CDR2 FQGNSA. The CDR3 region has the DNA TGTGCCAGCAGCTTAGGGTTGGAGGGGAGCACTGAAGCTTTCTTT. This codes for CASSLGLEGSTEAFF.

The V and J genes are TRBV6-1 and TRBJ1-5, with TRBD1 as a possible D gene (6 bases). Germline loops: CDR1 MNHNS, CDR2 SASEGT. CDR3 length equals 17 residues. V was shortened by 0 bases and J by 5 bases, with 17 bases between the two germline ends. The CDR3, as DNA: TGTGCCAGCAGTGAAGCGATACAGGGTCTGGACTATCAGCCCCAGCATTTT. It specifies CASSEAIQGLDYQPQHF.

V gene TRBV7-2 combines with J gene TRBJ1-4; D remains unclear. The CDR3 is 17 amino acids. The germline V and J ends were trimmed by 2 bases and 11 bases, with 24 bases remaining between them. Germline CDR1 reads SGHTA; CDR2 reads FQGNSA. The CDR3: CASSLFSQPSGDGKLFF. The CDR3 nucleotides read TGTGCCAGCAGCTTATTTTCACAGCCTTCCGGGGATGGGAAACTGTTTTTT.

This clone has more than one count but fewer than ten. The J gene is TRBJ2-3, the V gene TRBV6-6, with TRBD2 matching 8 bases. With V trimmed by 2 bases and J by 2 bases, 6 bases remained unmatched. The germline V gene encodes CDR1 MNHNY and CDR2 SVGAGI (reference sequence). The CDR3 runs to 16 residues. The CDR3 here is CASSYGAGADTDTQYF. CDR3 DNA: TGTGCCAGCAGTTACGGAGCGGGGGCCGACACAGATACGCAGTATTTT.

On this clone itself: The sample carries other DNA sequences with the same CDR3. This chain joins TRBV9 and TRBJ2-2, with 9 positions matching TRBD2. The CDR3 has 18 amino acids. CDR1 is SGDLS and CDR2 is YYNGEE in the germline V gene. With 0 bases clipped from V and 1 base from J, the junction kept 7 bases outside the gene matches. The CDR3 coding sequence is TGTGCCAGCAGCGTAGCGCGGGGGGGGCTCGGGAACACCGGGGAGCTGTTTTTT. Protein: CASSVARGGLGNTGELFF.